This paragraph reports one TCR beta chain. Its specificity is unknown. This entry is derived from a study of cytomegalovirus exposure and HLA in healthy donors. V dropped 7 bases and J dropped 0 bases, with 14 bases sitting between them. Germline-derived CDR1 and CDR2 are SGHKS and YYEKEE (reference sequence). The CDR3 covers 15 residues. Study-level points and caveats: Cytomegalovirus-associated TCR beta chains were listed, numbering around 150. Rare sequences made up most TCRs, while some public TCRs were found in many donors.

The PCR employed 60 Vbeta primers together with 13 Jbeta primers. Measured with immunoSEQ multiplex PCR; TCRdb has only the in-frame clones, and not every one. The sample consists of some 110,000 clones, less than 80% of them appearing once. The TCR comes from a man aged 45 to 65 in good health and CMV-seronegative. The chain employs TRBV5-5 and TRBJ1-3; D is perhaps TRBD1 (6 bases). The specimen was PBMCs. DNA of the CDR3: TGTGCCAGCGGACTGGACAGCCTCTCTGGAAACACCATATATTTT. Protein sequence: CASGLDSLSGNTIYF.